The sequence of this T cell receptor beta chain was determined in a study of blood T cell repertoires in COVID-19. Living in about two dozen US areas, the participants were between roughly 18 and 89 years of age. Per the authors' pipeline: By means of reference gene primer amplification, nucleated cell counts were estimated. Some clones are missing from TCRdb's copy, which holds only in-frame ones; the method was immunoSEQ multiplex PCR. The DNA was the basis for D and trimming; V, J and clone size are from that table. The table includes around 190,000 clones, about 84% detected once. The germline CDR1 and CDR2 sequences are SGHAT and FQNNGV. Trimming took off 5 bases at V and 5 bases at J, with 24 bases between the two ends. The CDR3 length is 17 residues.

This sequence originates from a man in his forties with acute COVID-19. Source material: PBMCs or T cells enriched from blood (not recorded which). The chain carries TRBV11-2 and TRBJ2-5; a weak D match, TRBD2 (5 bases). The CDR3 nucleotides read TGTGCCAGCAGCCGACCCCCGTCAGGACTGGGTGGGGAGACCCAGTACTTC. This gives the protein CASSRPPSGLGGETQYF.